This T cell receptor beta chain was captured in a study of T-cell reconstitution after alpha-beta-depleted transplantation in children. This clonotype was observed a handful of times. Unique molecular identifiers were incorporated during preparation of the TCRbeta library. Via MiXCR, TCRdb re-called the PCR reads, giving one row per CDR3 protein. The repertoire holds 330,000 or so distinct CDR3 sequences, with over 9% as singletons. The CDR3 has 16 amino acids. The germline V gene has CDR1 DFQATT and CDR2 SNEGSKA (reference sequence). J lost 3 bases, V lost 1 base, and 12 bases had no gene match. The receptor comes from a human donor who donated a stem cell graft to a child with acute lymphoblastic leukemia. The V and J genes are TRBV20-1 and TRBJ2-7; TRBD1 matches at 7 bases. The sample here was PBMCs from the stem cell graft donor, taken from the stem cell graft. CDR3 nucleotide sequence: TGCAGTGCTAGAGGGGATGACAGGGCCTACAACTACGAGCAGTACTTC. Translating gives CSARGDDRAYNYEQYF.